One and the same sample provided the 14 T cell receptor beta chains below, sequenced in a study of CD8+ T cells in alopecia areata. Extraction of RNA preceded its reverse transcription into cDNA, which served as the sequencing template. Libraries were prepared by immunoSEQ multiplex PCR; TCRdb keeps only in-frame clonotypes and omits some of them. The repertoire consists of 140,000 to 150,000 clones, with roughly 50% occurring once and the leading ten covering about 6.3%. The sample taken for sequencing was CD4+ T cells sorted from blood. These TCRs come from a human donor with alopecia areata.

This clone was detected a few times. The chain carries TRBV10-3 and TRBJ1-1; tentatively, D is TRBD1 (6 bases). V dropped 4 bases and J dropped 3 bases, with 21 bases sitting between them. In germline, CDR1 is ENHRY, CDR2 SYGVKD. This CDR3 region has 17 residues. CDR3 bases: TGTGCCATCAGTGTAAGCCGGGGCAGGGGTACGTACACTGAAGCTTTCTTT. Protein: CAISVSRGRGTYTEAFF.

The chain carries TRBV29-1 and TRBJ2-1, with 11 bases matching TRBD2. Germline V CDR1 and CDR2: SQVTM, ANQGSEA. Losses at the gene ends were 6 bases for V and 6 bases for J; bases not matched to a gene: 10. This CDR3 spans 15 amino acids. Here the CDR3 reads CSVRSGTSGGNEQFF. The CDR3 DNA follows: TGCAGCGTGAGATCCGGGACTAGCGGAGGCAATGAGCAGTTCTTC.

This clone was observed a handful of times. This chain uses TRBV6-6 with TRBJ1-4; D uncertain. The CDR3 length is 13 residues. Trimming pared 10 bases from V and 0 bases from J, leaving 9 bases between. CDR1 is MNHNY, CDR2 SVGAGI, per germline (reference sequence). CDR3 bases: TGTGCCACACGAGACGCAACTAATGAAAAACTGTTTTTT. Translated: CATRDATNEKLFF.

Here the CDR3 DNA reads TGTGCCAGCCTACTACAGGGAAGGACTGAAGCTTTCTTT. Translating it yields CASLLQGRTEAFF. The chain joins TRBV2 to TRBJ1-1; possibly TRBD1 for D (6 bases). There are 13 residues in the CDR3. The V end lost 8 bases, the J end lost 5 bases, and 15 bases lay between the germline ends. Germline V gene data show CDR1 as SNHLY and CDR2 as FYNNEI.

This clone was seen once. This chain uses TRBV7-2 with TRBJ1-5, with D hard to call. The CDR3 runs 15 residues. Germline CDR1 is SGHTA and CDR2 is FQGNSA. Trimming pared 5 bases from V and 5 bases from J, leaving 16 bases between. The CDR3 reads CASSITTRADQPQHF. As DNA, the CDR3 is TGTGCCAGCAGCATTACAACACGAGCGGATCAGCCCCAGCATTTT.

The chain carries TRBV30 and TRBJ2-3; D might be TRBD2 (5 bases). Germline CDR1 GTSNPN, CDR2 SVGIG (reference sequence). The CDR3 is 13 amino acids. The V end lost 0 bases, the J end lost 4 bases, and 8 bases lay between the germline ends. The CDR3 spells CAWSVLRADTQYF. CDR3 bases: TGTGCCTGGAGTGTCTTGCGGGCAGATACGCAGTATTTT.

The chain joins TRBV11-3 to TRBJ2-1; 8 bases match TRBD2. CDR1 is SGHNT, CDR2 YENEEA, per germline. The V and J ends lost 4 bases and 14 bases, in that order; junction bases with no gene match: 10. There are 13 residues in the CDR3. This CDR3 is CASSSGGGLEEFF. The CDR3 DNA is TGTGCCAGCAGCTCCGGAGGGGGACTAGAGGAGTTCTTC.

V gene TRBV27 combines with J gene TRBJ1-5; the D is unclear. The germline CDR1 and CDR2 sequences are MNHEY and SMNVEV (reference sequence). This CDR3 contains 16 residues. The V end lost 2 bases, the J end lost 0 bases, and 11 bases lay between the germline ends. In DNA, the CDR3 is TGTGCCAGCAGTTTAACATTTGCTTATAGCAATCAGCCCCAGCATTTT. Residues: CASSLTFAYSNQPQHF.

With regard to this clone: Distinct nucleotide sequences in the sample also encode this CDR3. V is TRBV5-1 and J is TRBJ2-7; D gene unclear. The CDR3 has 12 amino acids. CDR1 SGHRS and CDR2 YFSETQ come from the germline V gene. V shed 0 bases and J shed 4 bases, with 5 bases lying between them. The CDR3 region is CASSLEGYEQYF. The CDR3 nucleotides read TGCGCCAGCAGCTTGGAAGGATACGAGCAGTACTTC.

The V gene is TRBV29-1, the J gene TRBJ1-2; 7 bases are shared with TRBD1. The CDR3 consists of 12 residues. Germline lookup yields CDR1 SQVTM and CDR2 ANQGSEA. The J segment lost 8 bases and the V segment lost 6 bases, leaving 9 bases of the junction unmatched. CDR3 sequence (DNA): TGCAGCGTAGGAGACAGGGCGCGAGGCTACACCTTC. Its translation: CSVGDRARGYTF.

CDR3 region: CASTMTGGGYTF. CDR3 DNA sequence: TGTGCCAGCACTATGACAGGAGGCGGCTACACCTTC. The chain is built from TRBV6-1 and TRBJ1-2, with D possibly TRBD1 on 6 matching bases. The CDR3 has 12 residues. Trimming left V 7 bases short and J 8 bases short, with 14 bases between. Per germline, CDR1 MNHNS and CDR2 SASEGT.

For this clone: Other DNA sequences from this sample encode an identical CDR3 as well. The rearrangement links TRBV29-1 to TRBJ1-1; no definite D call. With 7 bases removed from V and 8 bases from J, the gap between germline ends came to 23 bases. Germline assignment: CDR1 SQVTM and CDR2 ANQGSEA. The CDR3 length is 14 residues. The CDR3 DNA reads TGCAGCGCCGCCCGATATAATGTCGGCACCGAAGCTTTCTTT. Its translation is CSAARYNVGTEAFF.

The chain links TRBV11-2 to TRBJ2-5, with D tentatively TRBD2 (6 bases). This CDR3 comprises 16 residues. CDR1 and CDR2 from the germline V gene are SGHAT and FQNNGV. The V and J ends lost 4 bases and 1 base respectively, with 16 bases between them. CDR3 sequence reads: CASSSPRRGTQETQYF. Here the CDR3 DNA reads TGTGCCAGCAGCTCCCCTCGGCGGGGAACCCAAGAGACCCAGTACTTC.

The CDR3 spells CAWSVQLQETQYF. The CDR3, as DNA: TGTGCCTGGAGTGTACAGCTACAAGAGACCCAGTACTTC. The rearrangement joins TRBV30 to TRBJ2-5; no firm D call. Germline V gives CDR1 GTSNPN, CDR2 SVGIG (reference sequence). This CDR3 has 13 amino acids. Trimming stripped 0 bases from V and 2 bases from J, with 7 bases between.